The rows below give T cell receptor beta chains drawn from one sample of a study of long-term antiretroviral therapy in people with HIV. The assay was immunoSEQ multiplex PCR, and TCRdb's table has in-frame clones only and misses some. The sample holds roughly 32,000 clones, about 82% seen once. Sample: unsorted PBMCs, taken about 3.4 years after starting antiretroviral therapy. The source is a man aged 18 to 29 with HIV. Each CDR3 is given with its conserved first and last residue. The D gene is left open where the match is weak. Only part of the rows carry a size: once, few, many, or a class if the clone is expanded.

abundance: -
d_gene: -
v_gene: TRBV14
j_gene: TRBJ2-2
CDR3nt: TGTGCCAGCAGCCTGTCACAGTTCTACACCGGGGAGCTGTTTTTT
CDR3aa: CASSLSQFYTGELFF

abundance: -
d_gene: TRBD1
v_gene: TRBV2
j_gene: TRBJ1-1
CDR3nt: TGTGCCAGCAGTCTAACAGGGGGCAGGACTGAAGCTTTCTTT
CDR3aa: CASSLTGGRTEAFF

abundance: -
d_gene: -
v_gene: TRBV7-3
j_gene: TRBJ1-1
CDR3nt: TGTGCCAGCAGCTTATTAGGGAACACTGAAGCTTTCTTT
CDR3aa: CASSLLGNTEAFF

abundance: -
d_gene: -
v_gene: TRBV7-9
j_gene: TRBJ2-7
CDR3nt: TGTGCCAGCAGCTTAGCGCTAGGGGGTCCCTCCTACGAGCAGTACTTC
CDR3aa: CASSLALGGPSYEQYF

abundance: -
d_gene: -
v_gene: TRBV27
j_gene: TRBJ2-3
CDR3nt: TGTGCCAGCAGTCCAGGGACAAGAACAGATACGCAGTATTTT
CDR3aa: CASSPGTRTDTQYF

abundance: -
d_gene: -
v_gene: TRBV5-6
j_gene: TRBJ1-2
CDR3nt: TGTGCCAGCAGCTTCGCCGCAGGGAACTATGGCTACACCTTC
CDR3aa: CASSFAAGNYGYTF

abundance: -
d_gene: -
v_gene: TRBV27
j_gene: TRBJ2-1
CDR3nt: TGTGCCAGCCGGGACTCCTCCTACAATGAGCAGTTCTTC
CDR3aa: CASRDSSYNEQFF

abundance: -
d_gene: TRBD2
v_gene: TRBV11-3
j_gene: TRBJ2-1
CDR3nt: TGTGCCAGCAGCTTCGGGACTAGGGGAGAGCAGTTCTTC
CDR3aa: CASSFGTRGEQFF

abundance: -
d_gene: -
v_gene: TRBV18
j_gene: TRBJ2-1
CDR3nt: TGTGCCAGCTCACCAAGGTACACCGGCAATGAGCAGTTCTTC
CDR3aa: CASSPRYTGNEQFF

abundance: -
d_gene: -
v_gene: TRBV5-6
j_gene: TRBJ2-7
CDR3nt: TGTGCCAGCAGCTTGGGGGCAGGGTCCCTAGCAGAGCAGTACTTC
CDR3aa: CASSLGAGSLAEQYF

abundance: few
d_gene: -
v_gene: TRBV7-9
j_gene: TRBJ2-5
CDR3nt: TGTGCCAGCAGCTTAGTTCAGCCCGGGGAGACCCAGTACTTC
CDR3aa: CASSLVQPGETQYF

abundance: -
d_gene: TRBD1
v_gene: TRBV27
j_gene: TRBJ1-5
CDR3nt: TGTGCCAGCCGGGACAGTGTTCAACAGCATTTT
CDR3aa: CASRDSVQQHF

abundance: -
d_gene: TRBD1
v_gene: TRBV6-5
j_gene: TRBJ1-2
CDR3nt: TGTGCCAGCACAGGAGGGACAGGAAACTATGGCTACACCTTC
CDR3aa: CASTGGTGNYGYTF

abundance: -
d_gene: TRBD1
v_gene: TRBV7-9
j_gene: TRBJ1-1
CDR3nt: TGTGCCAGCAGCTTAGGGACAGGGCCGGGGACTGAAGCTTTCTTT
CDR3aa: CASSLGTGPGTEAFF

abundance: -
d_gene: -
v_gene: TRBV19
j_gene: TRBJ2-5
CDR3nt: TGTGCCAGTAGTATGTTAGAGGCGGGGCGCGGGACCCAGTACTTC
CDR3aa: CASSMLEAGRGTQYF

abundance: -
d_gene: TRBD2
v_gene: TRBV19
j_gene: TRBJ2-1
CDR3nt: TGTGCCAGTAGTATGAGCGGGGGAAATGAGCAGTTCTTC
CDR3aa: CASSMSGGNEQFF

abundance: once
d_gene: -
v_gene: TRBV7-6
j_gene: TRBJ2-1
CDR3nt: TGTGCCAGCAGCCTAGACCGCCTGCGGCTGGACAATGAGCAGTTCTTC
CDR3aa: CASSLDRLRLDNEQFF

abundance: -
d_gene: -
v_gene: TRBV6-6
j_gene: TRBJ2-7
CDR3nt: TGTGCCAGCAGTTACTCGACGCGGGGAGATTCCTACGAGCAGTACTTC
CDR3aa: CASSYSTRGDSYEQYF

abundance: -
d_gene: -
v_gene: TRBV9
j_gene: TRBJ2-1
CDR3nt: TGTGCCAGCAGCCCAGGACGGGTGCAGTTCTTC
CDR3aa: CASSPGRVQFF

abundance: -
d_gene: -
v_gene: TRBV13
j_gene: TRBJ1-1
CDR3nt: TGTGCCAGCGGGGGGGCAGGGGAAAAGAACACTGAAGCTTTCTTT
CDR3aa: CASGGAGEKNTEAFF

abundance: -
d_gene: -
v_gene: TRBV15
j_gene: TRBJ1-4
CDR3nt: TGTGCCACCAGCCCTCGGACACGCGCAACTAATGAAAAACTGTTTTTT
CDR3aa: CATSPRTRATNEKLFF

abundance: -
d_gene: -
v_gene: TRBV27
j_gene: TRBJ1-1
CDR3nt: TGTGCCAGCAGTTGGGGACAAAACACTGAAGCTTTCTTT
CDR3aa: CASSWGQNTEAFF

abundance: -
d_gene: -
v_gene: TRBV9
j_gene: TRBJ2-2
CDR3nt: TGTGCCAGCAGCGCACTCGGGGAGCTGTTTTTT
CDR3aa: CASSALGELFF

abundance: -
d_gene: -
v_gene: TRBV9
j_gene: TRBJ2-3
CDR3nt: TGTGCCAGCAGCGTAGCGGGTGGCAAGGACACAGATACGCAGTATTTT
CDR3aa: CASSVAGGKDTDTQYF

abundance: once
d_gene: -
v_gene: TRBV2
j_gene: TRBJ2-1
CDR3nt: TGTGCCAGCAGTGTAGGCAGGGGCTTATCCAATGAGCAGTTCTTC
CDR3aa: CASSVGRGLSNEQFF

abundance: -
d_gene: TRBD1
v_gene: TRBV19
j_gene: TRBJ1-1
CDR3nt: TGTGCCAGTAGCAAAAAGACAGGGCTCACTGAAGCTTTCTTT
CDR3aa: CASSKKTGLTEAFF

abundance: -
d_gene: -
v_gene: TRBV15
j_gene: TRBJ1-5
CDR3nt: TGTGCCACCAGCAACCCGGGTCCCGGGCAGCCCCAGCATTTT
CDR3aa: CATSNPGPGQPQHF

abundance: -
d_gene: -
v_gene: TRBV5-1
j_gene: TRBJ2-3
CDR3nt: TGCGCCAGCAGCTTGGGGCTAGCGACAGATACGCAGTATTTT
CDR3aa: CASSLGLATDTQYF

abundance: once
d_gene: TRBD1
v_gene: TRBV4-1
j_gene: TRBJ1-1
CDR3nt: TGCGCCAGCAGCCAATCCGGGACAGGGCCCATGAACACTGAAGCTTTCTTT
CDR3aa: CASSQSGTGPMNTEAFF

abundance: -
d_gene: -
v_gene: TRBV12-5
j_gene: TRBJ1-3
CDR3nt: TGTGCTAGTGGTTTTCTACTCGGGGCTGGAAACACCATATATTTT
CDR3aa: CASGFLLGAGNTIYF

abundance: few
d_gene: -
v_gene: TRBV7-9
j_gene: TRBJ2-7
CDR3nt: TGTGCCAGCAGCTCGGCACAGGGCATGTGGGAGCAGTACTTC
CDR3aa: CASSSAQGMWEQYF

abundance: -
d_gene: -
v_gene: TRBV6-5
j_gene: TRBJ2-7
CDR3nt: TGTGCCAGCAGCAAGCCGACAGGCGAGCAGTACTTC
CDR3aa: CASSKPTGEQYF

abundance: -
d_gene: -
v_gene: TRBV7-2
j_gene: TRBJ2-3
CDR3nt: TGTGCCAGCAGCTTAGAGTGGTGGGGTCAGACAGATACGCAGTATTTT
CDR3aa: CASSLEWWGQTDTQYF

abundance: -
d_gene: -
v_gene: TRBV19
j_gene: TRBJ2-2
CDR3nt: TGTGCCAGTAGTACCACAGGTCTCAACACCGGGGAGCTGTTTTTT
CDR3aa: CASSTTGLNTGELFF

abundance: -
d_gene: TRBD1
v_gene: TRBV6-6
j_gene: TRBJ1-1
CDR3nt: TGTGCCAGCAGAAACAGGGGCGACACTGAAGCTTTCTTT
CDR3aa: CASRNRGDTEAFF

abundance: -
d_gene: TRBD1
v_gene: TRBV7-2
j_gene: TRBJ2-5
CDR3nt: TGTGCCAGCAGCTTAGAGGGGGCAGGGGGCAAAAAGACCCAGTACTTC
CDR3aa: CASSLEGAGGKKTQYF

abundance: -
d_gene: -
v_gene: TRBV19
j_gene: TRBJ1-1
CDR3nt: TGTGCCAGTAGTATAGGGCTAGACACTGAAGCTTTCTTT
CDR3aa: CASSIGLDTEAFF

abundance: -
d_gene: -
v_gene: TRBV5-1
j_gene: TRBJ2-7
CDR3nt: TGCGCCAGCAGCTTCCTCCGGGACTCCTCCTACGAGCAGTACTTC
CDR3aa: CASSFLRDSSYEQYF

abundance: -
d_gene: -
v_gene: TRBV6-5
j_gene: TRBJ1-5
CDR3nt: TGTGCCAGCAAGGAGGAGGGGAATAGCAATCAGCCCCAGCATTTT
CDR3aa: CASKEEGNSNQPQHF

abundance: -
d_gene: -
v_gene: TRBV5-1
j_gene: TRBJ2-1
CDR3nt: TGCGCCAGCAGCCTCGGGGTAAATGAGCAGTTCTTC
CDR3aa: CASSLGVNEQFF

abundance: -
d_gene: -
v_gene: TRBV19
j_gene: TRBJ2-4
CDR3nt: TGTGCCAGTGGATCCAGAGTAGCCAAAAACATTCAGTACTTC
CDR3aa: CASGSRVAKNIQYF

abundance: -
d_gene: -
v_gene: TRBV6-5
j_gene: TRBJ1-2
CDR3nt: TGTGCCAGCAGTTACTCAGAGGGAGGTGGCTACACCTTC
CDR3aa: CASSYSEGGGYTF